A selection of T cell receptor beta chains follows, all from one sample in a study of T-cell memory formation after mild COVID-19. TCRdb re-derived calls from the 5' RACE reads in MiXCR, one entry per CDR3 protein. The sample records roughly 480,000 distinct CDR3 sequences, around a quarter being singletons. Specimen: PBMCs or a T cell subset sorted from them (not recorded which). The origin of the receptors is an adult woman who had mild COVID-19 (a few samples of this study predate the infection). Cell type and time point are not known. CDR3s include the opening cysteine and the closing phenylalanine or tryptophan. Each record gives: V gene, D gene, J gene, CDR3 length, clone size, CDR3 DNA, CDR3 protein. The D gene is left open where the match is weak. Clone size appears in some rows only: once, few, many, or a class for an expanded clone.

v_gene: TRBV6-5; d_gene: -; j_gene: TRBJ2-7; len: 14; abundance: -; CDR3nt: TGTGCCAGCAGCCGCGTGGCGGGCCTCTACCAGCAGTACTTC; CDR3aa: CASSRVAGLYQQYF
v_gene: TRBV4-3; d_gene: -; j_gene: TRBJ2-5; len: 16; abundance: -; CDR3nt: TGCGCCAGCAGCCAAGGGGGGACGAAGTACCAAGAGACCCAGTACTTC; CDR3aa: CASSQGGTKYQETQYF
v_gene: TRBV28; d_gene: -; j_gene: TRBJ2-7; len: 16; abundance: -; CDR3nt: TGTGCCAGCAGTTTCTGGGCGTCGGGGGAAGGGTACGAGCAGTACTTC; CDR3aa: CASSFWASGEGYEQYF
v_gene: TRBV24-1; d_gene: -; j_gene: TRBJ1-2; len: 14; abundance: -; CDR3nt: TGTGCCACCAGTGAGGGGGGGCCTGACTATGGCTACACCTTC; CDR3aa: CATSEGGPDYGYTF
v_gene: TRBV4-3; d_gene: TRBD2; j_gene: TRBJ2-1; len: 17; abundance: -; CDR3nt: TGCGCCAGCAGCCAAGAATTCCCTAGCGGGGCCCTCGGTGAGCAGTTCTTC; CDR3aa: CASSQEFPSGALGEQFF
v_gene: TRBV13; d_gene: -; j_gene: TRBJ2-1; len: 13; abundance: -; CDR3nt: TGTGCCAGCAGCTCGAACTTGGAGGATGAGCAGTTCTTC; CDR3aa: CASSSNLEDEQFF
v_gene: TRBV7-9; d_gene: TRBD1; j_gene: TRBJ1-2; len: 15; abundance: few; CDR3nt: TGTGCCAGCAGCCCCACCGGGACAGGGGAGGATGGCTACACCTTC; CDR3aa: CASSPTGTGEDGYTF
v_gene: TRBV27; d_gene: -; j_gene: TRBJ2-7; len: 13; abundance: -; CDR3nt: TGTGCCAGCAGTTTCGGGCGGACATACGAGCAGTACTTC; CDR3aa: CASSFGRTYEQYF
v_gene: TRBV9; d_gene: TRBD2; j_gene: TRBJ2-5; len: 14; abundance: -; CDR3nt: TGTGCCAGCAGCACGAGCGGGATACAAGAGACCCAGTACTTC; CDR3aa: CASSTSGIQETQYF
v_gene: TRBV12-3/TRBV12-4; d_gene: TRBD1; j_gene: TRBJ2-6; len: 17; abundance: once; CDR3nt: TGTGCCAGCACTTCCGGGACAGGGTTGATGGGGGCCAACGTCCTGACTTTC; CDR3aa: CASTSGTGLMGANVLTF
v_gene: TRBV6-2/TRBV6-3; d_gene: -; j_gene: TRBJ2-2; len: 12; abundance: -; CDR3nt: TGTGCCAGCAGATCAAGGACCGGGGAGCTGTTTTTT; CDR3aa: CASRSRTGELFF
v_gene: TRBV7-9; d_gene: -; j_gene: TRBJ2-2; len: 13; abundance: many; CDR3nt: TGTGCCAGCAGCTTGGAGGGGACCGGGGAGCTGTTTTTT; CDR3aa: CASSLEGTGELFF
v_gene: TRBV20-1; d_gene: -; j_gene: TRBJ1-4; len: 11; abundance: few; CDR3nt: TGCAGTGCTTCGTTGTCGGTAAAACTGTTTTTT; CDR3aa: CSASLSVKLFF
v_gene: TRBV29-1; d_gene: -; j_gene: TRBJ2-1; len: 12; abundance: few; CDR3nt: TGCAGCGTTGAAGAGAATGTGGGTGAGCAGTTCTTC; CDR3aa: CSVEENVGEQFF
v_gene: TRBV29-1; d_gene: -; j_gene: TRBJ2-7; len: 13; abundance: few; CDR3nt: TGCAGCGTTGTTGGGGATCCTACCTACGAGCAGTACTTC; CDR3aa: CSVVGDPTYEQYF
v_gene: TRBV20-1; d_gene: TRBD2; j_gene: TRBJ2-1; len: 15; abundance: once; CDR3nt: TGCAGTGCTCCTAGCGGGGGGTTCTCCTACAATGAGCAGTTCTTC; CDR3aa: CSAPSGGFSYNEQFF
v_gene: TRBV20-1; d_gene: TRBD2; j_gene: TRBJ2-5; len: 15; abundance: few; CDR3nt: TGCAGTGCTAGGGCTAGCGGTTCGTACCAAGAGACCCAGTACTTC; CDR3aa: CSARASGSYQETQYF
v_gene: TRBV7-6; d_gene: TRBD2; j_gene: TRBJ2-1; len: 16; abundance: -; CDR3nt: TGTGCCAGCAGTTTAGGATCTAGCGGGAGGGCCGATGAGCAGTTCTTC; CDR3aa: CASSLGSSGRADEQFF
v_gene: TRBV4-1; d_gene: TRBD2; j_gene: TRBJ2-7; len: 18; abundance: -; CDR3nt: TGCGCCAGCAGCCTAGTGAGAACTAGCGGGGCCAGCTCCTACGAGCAGTACTTC; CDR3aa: CASSLVRTSGASSYEQYF